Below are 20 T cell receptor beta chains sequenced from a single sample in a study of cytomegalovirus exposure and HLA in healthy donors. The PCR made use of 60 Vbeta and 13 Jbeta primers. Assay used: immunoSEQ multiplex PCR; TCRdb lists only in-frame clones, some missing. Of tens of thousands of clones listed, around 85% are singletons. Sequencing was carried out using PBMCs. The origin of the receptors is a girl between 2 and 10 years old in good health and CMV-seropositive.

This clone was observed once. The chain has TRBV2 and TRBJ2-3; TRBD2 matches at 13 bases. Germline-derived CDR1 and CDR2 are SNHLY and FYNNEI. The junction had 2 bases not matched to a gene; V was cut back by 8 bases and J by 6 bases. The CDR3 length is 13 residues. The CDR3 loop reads CASQTSGRDTQYF. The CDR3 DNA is TGTGCCAGCCAGACTAGCGGGAGGGATACGCAGTATTTT.

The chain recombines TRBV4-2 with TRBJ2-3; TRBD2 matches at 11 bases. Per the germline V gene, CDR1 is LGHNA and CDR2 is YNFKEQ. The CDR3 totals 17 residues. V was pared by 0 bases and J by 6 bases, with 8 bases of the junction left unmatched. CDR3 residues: CASSQDRTSGSQDTQYF. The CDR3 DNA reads TGTGCCAGCAGCCAAGATCGCACTAGCGGGAGTCAGGATACGCAGTATTTT.

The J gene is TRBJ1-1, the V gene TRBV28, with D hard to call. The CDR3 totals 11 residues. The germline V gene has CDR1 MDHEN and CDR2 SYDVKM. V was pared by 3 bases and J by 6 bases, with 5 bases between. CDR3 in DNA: TGTGCCAGCAGTTTCCGGGCTGAAGCTTTCTTT. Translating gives CASSFRAEAFF.

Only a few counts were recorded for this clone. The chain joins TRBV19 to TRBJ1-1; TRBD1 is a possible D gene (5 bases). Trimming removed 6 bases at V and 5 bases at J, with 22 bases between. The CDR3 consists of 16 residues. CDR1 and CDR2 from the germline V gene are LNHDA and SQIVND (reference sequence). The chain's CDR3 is CASSLVPWGVYTEAFF. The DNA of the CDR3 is TGTGCCAGTAGCCTTGTCCCATGGGGGGTATATACTGAAGCTTTCTTT.

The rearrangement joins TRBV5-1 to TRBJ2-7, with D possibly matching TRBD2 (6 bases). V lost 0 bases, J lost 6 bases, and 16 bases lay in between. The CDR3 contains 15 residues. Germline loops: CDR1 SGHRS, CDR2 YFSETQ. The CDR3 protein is CASSLVSGGMVEQYF. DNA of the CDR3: TGCGCCAGCAGCTTGGTTTCTGGAGGGATGGTCGAGCAGTACTTC.

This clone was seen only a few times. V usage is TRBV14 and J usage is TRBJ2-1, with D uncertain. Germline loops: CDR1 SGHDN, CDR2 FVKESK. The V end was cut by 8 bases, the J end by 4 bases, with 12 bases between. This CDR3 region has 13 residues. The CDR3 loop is CASQSRPYNEQFF. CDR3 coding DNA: TGTGCCAGCCAGTCGAGGCCTTACAATGAGCAGTTCTTC.

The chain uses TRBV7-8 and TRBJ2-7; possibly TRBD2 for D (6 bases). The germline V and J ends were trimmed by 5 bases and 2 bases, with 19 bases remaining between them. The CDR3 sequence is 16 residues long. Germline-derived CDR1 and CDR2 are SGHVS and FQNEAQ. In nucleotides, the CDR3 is TGTGCCAGCAGCCTGCCTTCGGCGCGGGGTACCTACGAGCAGTACTTC. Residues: CASSLPSARGTYEQYF. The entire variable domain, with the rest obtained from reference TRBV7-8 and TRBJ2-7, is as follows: GAGVSQSPRYKVAKRGQDVALRCDPISGHVSLFWYQQALGQGPEFLTYFQNEAQLDKSGLPSDRFFAERPEGSVSTLKIQRTQQEDSAVYLCASSLPSARGTYEQYFGPGTRLTVT.

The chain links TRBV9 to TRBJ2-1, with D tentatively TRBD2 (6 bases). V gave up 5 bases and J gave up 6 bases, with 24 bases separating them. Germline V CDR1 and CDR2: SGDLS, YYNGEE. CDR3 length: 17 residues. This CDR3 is CASSHEGIAALSNEQFF. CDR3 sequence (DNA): TGTGCCAGCAGTCACGAGGGGATAGCGGCACTATCCAATGAGCAGTTCTTC. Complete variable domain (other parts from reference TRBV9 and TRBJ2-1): DSGVTQTPKHLITATGQRVTLRCSPRSGDLSVYWYQQSLDQGLQFLIQYYNGEERAKGNILERFSAQQFPDLHSELNLSSLELGDSALYFCASSHEGIAALSNEQFFGPGTRLTVL.

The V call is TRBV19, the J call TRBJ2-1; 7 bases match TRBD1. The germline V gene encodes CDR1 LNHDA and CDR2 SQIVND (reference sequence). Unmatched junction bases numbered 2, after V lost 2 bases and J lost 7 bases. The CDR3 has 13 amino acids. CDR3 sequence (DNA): TGTGCCAGTAGTATACTGACAGGGAATGAGCAGTTCTTC. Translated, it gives CASSILTGNEQFF. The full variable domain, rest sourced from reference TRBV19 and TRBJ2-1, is DGGITQSPKYLFRKEGQNVTLSCEQNLNHDAMYWYRQDPGQGLRLIYYSQIVNDFQKGDIAEGYSVSREKKESFPLTVTSAQKNPTAFYLCASSILTGNEQFFGPGTRLTVL.

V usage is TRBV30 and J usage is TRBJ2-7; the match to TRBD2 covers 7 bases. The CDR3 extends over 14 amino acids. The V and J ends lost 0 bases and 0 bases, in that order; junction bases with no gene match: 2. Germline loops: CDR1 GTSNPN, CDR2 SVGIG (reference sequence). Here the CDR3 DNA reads TGTGCCTGGAGTGTACGCGGGAGCTCCTACGAGCAGTACTTC. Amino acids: CAWSVRGSSYEQYF.

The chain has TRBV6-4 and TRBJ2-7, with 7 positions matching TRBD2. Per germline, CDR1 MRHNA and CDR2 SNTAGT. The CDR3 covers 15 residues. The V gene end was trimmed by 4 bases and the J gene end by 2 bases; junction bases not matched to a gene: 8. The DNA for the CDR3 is TGTGCCAGCAGTGTTGCCCCCGGGGGGACCTACGAGCAGTACTTC. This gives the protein CASSVAPGGTYEQYF.

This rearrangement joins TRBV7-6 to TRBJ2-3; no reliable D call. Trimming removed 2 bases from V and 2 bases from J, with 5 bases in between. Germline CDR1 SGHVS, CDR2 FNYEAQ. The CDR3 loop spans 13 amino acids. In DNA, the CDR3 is TGTGCCAGCAGCTTATCATTCACAGATACGCAGTATTTT. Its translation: CASSLSFTDTQYF.

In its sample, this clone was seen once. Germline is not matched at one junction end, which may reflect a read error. The CDR3 reads CSSSLNAGGRGEQFF. The DNA of the CDR3 is TGTTCCAGCAGCTTAAACGCGGGAGGGAGGGGGGAGCAGTTCTTC. V gene TRBV7-9 combines with J gene TRBJ2-1; 9 bases are a match to TRBD2. There are 15 residues in the CDR3. The germline CDR1 and CDR2 sequences are SEHNR and FQNEAQ (reference sequence).

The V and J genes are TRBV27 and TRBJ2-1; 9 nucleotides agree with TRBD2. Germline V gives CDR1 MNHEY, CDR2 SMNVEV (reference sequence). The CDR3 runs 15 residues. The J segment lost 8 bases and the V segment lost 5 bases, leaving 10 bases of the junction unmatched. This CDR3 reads CASSHMTSGRDEQFF. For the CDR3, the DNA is TGTGCCAGCAGTCACATGACTAGCGGAAGGGATGAGCAGTTCTTC.

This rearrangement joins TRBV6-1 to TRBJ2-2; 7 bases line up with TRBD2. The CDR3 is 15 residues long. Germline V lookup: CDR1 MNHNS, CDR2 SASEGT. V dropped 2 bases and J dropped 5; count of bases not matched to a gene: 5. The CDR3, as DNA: TGTGCCAGCAGTGAATTGGGAGGGAATACCGGGGAGCTGTTTTTT. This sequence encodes CASSELGGNTGELFF.

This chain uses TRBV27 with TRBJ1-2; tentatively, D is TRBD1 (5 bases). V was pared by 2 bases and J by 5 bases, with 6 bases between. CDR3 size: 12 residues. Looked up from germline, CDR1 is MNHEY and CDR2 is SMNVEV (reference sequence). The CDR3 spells CASSLKGYGYTF. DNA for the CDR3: TGTGCCAGCAGTTTAAAGGGGTATGGCTACACCTTC.

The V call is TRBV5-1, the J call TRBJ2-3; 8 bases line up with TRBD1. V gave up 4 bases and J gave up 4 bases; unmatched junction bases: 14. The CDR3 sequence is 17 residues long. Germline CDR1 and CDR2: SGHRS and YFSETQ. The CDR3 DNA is TGCGCCAGCAGCACAAGCCGGACAGGGAGAGGGGCAGATACGCAGTATTTT. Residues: CASSTSRTGRGADTQYF. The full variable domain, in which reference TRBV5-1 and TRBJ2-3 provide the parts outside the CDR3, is KAGVTQTPRYLIKTRGQQVTLSCSPISGHRSVSWYQQTPGQGLQFLFEYFSETQRNKGNFPGRFSGRQFSNSRSEMNVSTLELGDSALYLCASSTSRTGRGADTQYFGPGTRLTVL.

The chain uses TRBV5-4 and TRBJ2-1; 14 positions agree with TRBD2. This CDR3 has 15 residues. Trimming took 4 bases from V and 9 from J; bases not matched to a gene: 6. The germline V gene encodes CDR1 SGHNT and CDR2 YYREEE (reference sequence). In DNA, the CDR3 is TGTGCCAGCAGCCGCGGGACTAGCGGGAGTACTGAGCAGTTCTTC. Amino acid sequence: CASSRGTSGSTEQFF.

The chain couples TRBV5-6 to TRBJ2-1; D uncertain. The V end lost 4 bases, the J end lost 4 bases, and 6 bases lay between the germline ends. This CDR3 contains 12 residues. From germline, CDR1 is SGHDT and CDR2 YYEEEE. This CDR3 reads CASSIAYNEQFF. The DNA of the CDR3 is TGTGCCAGCAGCATAGCTTACAATGAGCAGTTCTTC. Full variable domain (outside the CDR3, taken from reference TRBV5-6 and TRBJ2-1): DAGVTQSPTHLIKTRGQQVTLRCSPKSGHDTVSWYQQALGQGPQFIFQYYEEEERQRGNFPDRFSGHQFPNYSSELNVNALLLGDSALYLCASSIAYNEQFFGPGTRLTVL.

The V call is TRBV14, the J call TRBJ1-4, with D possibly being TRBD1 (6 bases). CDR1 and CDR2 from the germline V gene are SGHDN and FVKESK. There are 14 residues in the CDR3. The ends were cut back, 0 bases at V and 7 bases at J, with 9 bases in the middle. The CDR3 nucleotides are TGTGCCAGCAGCCAAGAGGGGGCGGGTGAAAAACTGTTTTTT. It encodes CASSQEGAGEKLFF.